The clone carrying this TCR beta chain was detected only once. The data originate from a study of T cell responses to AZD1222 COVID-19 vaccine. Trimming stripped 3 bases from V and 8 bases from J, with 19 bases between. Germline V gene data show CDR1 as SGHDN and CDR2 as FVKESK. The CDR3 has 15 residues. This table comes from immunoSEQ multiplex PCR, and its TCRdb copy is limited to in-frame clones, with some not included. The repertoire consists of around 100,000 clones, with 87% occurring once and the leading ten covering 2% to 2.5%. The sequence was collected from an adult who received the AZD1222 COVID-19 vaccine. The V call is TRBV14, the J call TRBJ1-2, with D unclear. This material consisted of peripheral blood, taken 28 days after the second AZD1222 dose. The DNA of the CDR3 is TGTGCCAGCAGCCATTTGGCTCAACGTTCGGGAGGCTACACCTTC. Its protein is CASSHLAQRSGGYTF.